The text below deals with one T cell receptor (beta chain). Original methodology: Researchers report that nucleated cell counts were estimated from reference gene primer amplification. Method: immunoSEQ multiplex PCR; TCRdb's copy keeps in-frame clones and lacks some. The V and J calls and clone size are taken from that table; D and trimming were inferred from the DNA. Found here are about 360,000 clones, roughly 90% of them singletons; the top ten hold about 7.1%. Seattle-derived patients entered the study during active infection and were followed longitudinally. The data were taken from a study of blood T cell repertoires in COVID-19. Study at large: Sites across the United States, Italy and Spain contributed samples from acute and convalescent COVID-19.

From germline, CDR1 is SGHVS and CDR2 FQNEAQ. The V end lost 3 bases, the J end lost 0 bases, and 12 bases lay between the germline ends. The CDR3 covers 15 residues. This receptor was obtained from a woman aged 60-75 years with COVID-19, enrolled during active disease. Material for sequencing was peripheral blood. J is TRBJ2-7 and V is TRBV7-8; a weak D match, TRBD2 (5 bases). The CDR3 sequence is CASSFGVQSSYEQYF. In DNA form, the CDR3 reads TGTGCCAGCAGCTTCGGGGTACAGAGCTCCTACGAGCAGTACTTC.